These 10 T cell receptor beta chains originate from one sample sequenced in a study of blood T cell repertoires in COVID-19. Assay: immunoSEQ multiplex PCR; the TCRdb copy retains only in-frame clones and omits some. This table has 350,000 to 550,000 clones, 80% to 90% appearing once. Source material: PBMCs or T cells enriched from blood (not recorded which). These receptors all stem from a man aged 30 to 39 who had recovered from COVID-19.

CDR3 protein: CASSGDRVGNTIYF. The CDR3, as DNA: TGTGCCAGCAGTGGGGACAGGGTAGGAAACACCATATATTTT. The chain couples TRBV2 to TRBJ1-3, with 9 bases fitting TRBD1. This CDR3 spans 14 amino acids. Germline V lookup: CDR1 SNHLY, CDR2 FYNNEI. V was pared by 4 bases and J by 4 bases, with 2 bases of the junction left unmatched.

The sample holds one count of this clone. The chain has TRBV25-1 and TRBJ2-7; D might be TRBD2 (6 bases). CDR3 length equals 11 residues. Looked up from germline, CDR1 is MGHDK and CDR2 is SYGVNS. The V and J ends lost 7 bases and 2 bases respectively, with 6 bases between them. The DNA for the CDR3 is TGTGCCAGCACGGGGGCCTACGAGCAGTACTTC. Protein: CASTGAYEQYF.

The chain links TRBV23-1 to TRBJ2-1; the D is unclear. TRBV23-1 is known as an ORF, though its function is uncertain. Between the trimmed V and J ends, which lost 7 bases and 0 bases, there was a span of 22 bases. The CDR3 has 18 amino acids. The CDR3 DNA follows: TGCGCCAGCACTCCCCTCCGTTGGGCTCCGAGCTCCTACAATGAGCAGTTCTTC. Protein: CASTPLRWAPSSYNEQFF.

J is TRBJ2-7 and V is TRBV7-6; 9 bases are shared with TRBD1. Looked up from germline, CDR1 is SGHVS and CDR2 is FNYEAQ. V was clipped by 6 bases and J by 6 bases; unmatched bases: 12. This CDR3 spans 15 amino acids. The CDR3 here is CASSTETGTGFEQYF. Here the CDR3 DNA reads TGTGCCAGCAGTACAGAGACCGGGACAGGGTTCGAGCAGTACTTC.

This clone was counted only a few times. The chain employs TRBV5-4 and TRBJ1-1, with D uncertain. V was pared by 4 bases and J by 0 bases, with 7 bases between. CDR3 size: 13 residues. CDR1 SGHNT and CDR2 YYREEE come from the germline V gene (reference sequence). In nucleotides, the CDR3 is TGTGCCAGCAGCCCGAGGTTGAACACTGAAGCTTTCTTT. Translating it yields CASSPRLNTEAFF.

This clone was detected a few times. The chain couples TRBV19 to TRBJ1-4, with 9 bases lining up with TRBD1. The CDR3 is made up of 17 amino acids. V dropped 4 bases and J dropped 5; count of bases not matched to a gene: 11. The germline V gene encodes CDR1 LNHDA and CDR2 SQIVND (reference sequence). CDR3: CASSNPSQGALNEKLFF. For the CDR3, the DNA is TGTGCCAGTAGTAACCCATCACAGGGGGCTCTAAATGAAAAACTGTTTTTT. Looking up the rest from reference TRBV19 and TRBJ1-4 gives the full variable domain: DGGITQSPKYLFRKEGQNVTLSCEQNLNHDAMYWYRQDPGQGLRLIYYSQIVNDFQKGDIAEGYSVSREKKESFPLTVTSAQKNPTAFYLCASSNPSQGALNEKLFFGSGTQLSVL.

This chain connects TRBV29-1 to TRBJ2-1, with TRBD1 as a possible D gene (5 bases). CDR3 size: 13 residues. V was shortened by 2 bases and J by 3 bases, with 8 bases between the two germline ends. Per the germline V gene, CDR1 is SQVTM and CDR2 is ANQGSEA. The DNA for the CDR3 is TGCAGCGTTGAAAAGGGGCTCTACAATGAGCAGTTCTTC. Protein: CSVEKGLYNEQFF.

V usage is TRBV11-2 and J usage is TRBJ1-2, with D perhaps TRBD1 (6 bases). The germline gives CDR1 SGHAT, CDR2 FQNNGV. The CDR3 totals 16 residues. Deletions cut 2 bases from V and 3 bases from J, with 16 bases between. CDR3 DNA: TGTGCCAGCAGCTTAAGGTCGACAGGCGACCACTATGGCTACACCTTC. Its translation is CASSLRSTGDHYGYTF.

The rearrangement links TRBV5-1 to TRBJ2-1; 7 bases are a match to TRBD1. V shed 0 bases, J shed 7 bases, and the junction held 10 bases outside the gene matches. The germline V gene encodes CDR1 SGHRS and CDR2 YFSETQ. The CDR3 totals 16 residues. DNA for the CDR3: TGCGCCAGCAGCTTGGGGTTAGGGGGCCTTTTTAATGAGCAGTTCTTC. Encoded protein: CASSLGLGGLFNEQFF.

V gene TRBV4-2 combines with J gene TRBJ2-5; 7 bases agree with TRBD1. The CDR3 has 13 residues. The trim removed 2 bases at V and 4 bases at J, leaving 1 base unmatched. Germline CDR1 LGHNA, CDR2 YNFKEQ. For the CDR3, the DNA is TGTGCCAGCAGCCAAAACAGGGGAGAGACCCAGTACTTC. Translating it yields CASSQNRGETQYF.